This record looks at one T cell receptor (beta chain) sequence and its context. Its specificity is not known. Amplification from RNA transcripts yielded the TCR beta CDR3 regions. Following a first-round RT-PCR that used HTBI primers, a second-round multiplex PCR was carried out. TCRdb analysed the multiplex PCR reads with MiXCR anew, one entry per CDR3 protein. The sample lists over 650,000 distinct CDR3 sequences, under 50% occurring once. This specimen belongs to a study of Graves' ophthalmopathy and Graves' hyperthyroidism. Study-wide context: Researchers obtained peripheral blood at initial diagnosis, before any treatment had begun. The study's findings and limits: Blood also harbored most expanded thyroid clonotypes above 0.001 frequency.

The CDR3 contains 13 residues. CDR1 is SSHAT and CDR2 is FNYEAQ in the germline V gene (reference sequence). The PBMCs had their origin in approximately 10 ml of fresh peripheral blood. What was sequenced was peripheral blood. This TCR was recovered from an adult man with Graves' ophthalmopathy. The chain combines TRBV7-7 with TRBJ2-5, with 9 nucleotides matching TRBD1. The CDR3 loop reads CASGQGNQETQYF. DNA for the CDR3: TGTGCTAGCGGACAGGGGAACCAAGAGACCCAGTACTTC.